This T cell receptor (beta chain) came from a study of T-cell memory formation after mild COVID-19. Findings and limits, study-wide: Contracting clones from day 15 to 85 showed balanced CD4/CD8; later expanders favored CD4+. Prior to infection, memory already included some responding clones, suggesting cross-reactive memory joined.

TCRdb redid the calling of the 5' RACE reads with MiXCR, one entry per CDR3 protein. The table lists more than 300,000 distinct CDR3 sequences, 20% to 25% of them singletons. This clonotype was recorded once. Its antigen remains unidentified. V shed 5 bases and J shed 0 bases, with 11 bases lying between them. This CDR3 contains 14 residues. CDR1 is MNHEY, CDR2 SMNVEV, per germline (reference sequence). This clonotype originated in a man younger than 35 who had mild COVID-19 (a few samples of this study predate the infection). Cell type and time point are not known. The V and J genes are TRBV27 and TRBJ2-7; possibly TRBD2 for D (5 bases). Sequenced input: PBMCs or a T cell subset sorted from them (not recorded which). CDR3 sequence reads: CASSPTMVSYEQYV. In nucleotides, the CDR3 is TGTGCCAGCAGTCCGACTATGGTCTCCTACGAGCAGTACGTC.